The next 18 T cell receptor beta chains were all read from a single sample in a study of OX40 agonist ivuxolimab in advanced cancers. Assay used: immunoSEQ multiplex PCR; TCRdb lists only in-frame clones, some missing. The sample carries 35,000 to 40,000 clones, about 84% recorded once. The sample consisted of CD4+ or CD8+ T cells sorted from blood, taken in a trial of the OX40 agonist ivuxolimab. The receptors were gathered from an adult with an advanced solid tumor such as melanoma, head and neck, liver or kidney cancer.

The J gene is TRBJ2-7, the V gene TRBV7-5; the table's D call TRBD1 went unverified against the DNA. TRBV7-5 is a recognized pseudogene. The CDR3 totals 14 residues. CDR3 protein: CASSFGTGGNEQYF. For the CDR3, the DNA is TGTGCCAGCAGCTTTGGGACAGGGGGTAACGAGCAGTACTTC.

In its sample, this clone was seen once. The rearrangement links TRBV6-5 to TRBJ2-7; D gene unclear. Germline loops: CDR1 MNHEY, CDR2 SVGAGI. This CDR3 has 13 amino acids. With 6 bases removed from V and 2 bases from J, the gap between germline ends came to 11 bases. The DNA for the CDR3 is TGTGCCAGCAGCTACGGTCTTACCTACGAGCAGTACTTC. Translation gives CASSYGLTYEQYF.

The chain combines TRBV5-1 with TRBJ1-4; 9 nucleotides line up with TRBD1. CDR1 is SGHRS and CDR2 is YFSETQ in the germline V gene. V lost 3 bases and J lost 8; bases outside the gene matches: 11. This CDR3 contains 16 residues. DNA of the CDR3: TGCGCCAGCAGCTCCGAGGGACAGGGCCTAAGGGAAAAACTGTTTTTT. Amino acid sequence: CASSSEGQGLREKLFF.

The chain has TRBV30 and TRBJ1-4, with D possibly being TRBD1 (5 bases). The CDR3 covers 12 residues. Trimming removed 5 bases from V and 5 bases from J, with 9 bases in between. Germline CDR1 GTSNPN, CDR2 SVGIG (reference sequence). This CDR3 is CAWGAPNEKLFF. CDR3 bases: TGTGCCTGGGGGGCACCCAATGAAAAACTGTTTTTT.

The chain employs TRBV7-3 and TRBJ2-3, with 11 bases fitting TRBD1. The CDR3 loop spans 15 amino acids. V shed 5 bases, J shed 6 bases, and the junction held 7 bases outside the gene matches. CDR1 is SGHTA and CDR2 is FQGTGA in the germline V gene. CDR3 amino acids: CASSRRTGGSDTQYF. CDR3 coding DNA: TGTGCCAGCAGCAGGAGGACAGGGGGCTCTGATACGCAGTATTTT.

The chain is built from TRBV6-5 and TRBJ1-6; TRBD1 is a possible D gene (5 bases). V lost 6 bases to trimming and J lost 6 bases, with 12 bases between them. The CDR3 extends over 14 amino acids. Germline CDR1 and CDR2: MNHEY and SVGAGI. The CDR3: CASSRDGVNSPLHF. The DNA of the CDR3 is TGTGCCAGCAGCCGGGACGGGGTTAATTCACCCCTCCACTTT.

Comment on this clone: Other nucleotide sequences from this sample produce the same CDR3. The CDR3 region is CASSLRPLRGQETQYF. The CDR3 coding sequence is TGCGCCAGCAGCCTCCGTCCCTTAAGGGGACAAGAGACCCAGTACTTC. The chain combines TRBV4-1 with TRBJ2-5; TRBD1 might be the D (5 bases). Germline CDR1 MGHRA, CDR2 YSYEKL. The V gene lost 4 bases and the J gene lost 2 bases, with 17 bases spanning the gap. The CDR3 covers 16 residues.

This clone occurred a few times. The chain carries TRBV30 and TRBJ1-5; TRBD1 might be the D (5 bases). The CDR3 runs to 16 residues. Germline V CDR1 and CDR2: GTSNPN, SVGIG (reference sequence). V lost 0 bases and J lost 0, with 12 bases in between. CDR3 DNA: TGTGCCTGGAGTGTATATGGAGGGGATAGCAATCAGCCCCAGCATTTT. This codes for CAWSVYGGDSNQPQHF. The whole variable domain, filled in from reference TRBV30 and TRBJ1-5, reads SQTIHQWPATLVQPVGSPLSLECTVEGTSNPNLYWYRQAAGRGLQLLFYSVGIGQISSEVPQNLSASRPQDRQFILSSKKLLLSDSGFYLCAWSVYGGDSNQPQHFGDGTRLSIL.

This sequence joins TRBV28 and TRBJ1-1, with 10 bases lining up with TRBD1. Germline V gene data show CDR1 as MDHEN and CDR2 as SYDVKM. V dropped 6 bases and J dropped 7; count of bases not matched to a gene: 8. The CDR3 is 14 amino acids. This CDR3 is CASSPGQGVVEAFF. CDR3 in DNA: TGTGCCAGCAGCCCTGGACAGGGGGTGGTTGAAGCTTTCTTT. Combining the CDR3 with reference TRBV28 and TRBJ1-1 gives the whole variable domain DVKVTQSSRYLVKRTGEKVFLECVQDMDHENMFWYRQDPGLGLRLIYFSYDVKMKEKGDIPEGYSVSREKKERFSLILESASTNQTSMYLCASSPGQGVVEAFFGQGTRLTVV.

DNA for the CDR3: TGTGCCAGCAGTGGATTCTCAAGGAATAATGAAAAACTGTTTTTT. Protein product: CASSGFSRNNEKLFF. The chain joins TRBV27 to TRBJ1-4; no clear D gene. The germline gives CDR1 MNHEY, CDR2 SMNVEV (reference sequence). The CDR3 sequence is 15 residues long. The germline V and J ends were trimmed by 5 bases and 4 bases, with 14 bases remaining between them. The whole variable domain, filled in from reference TRBV27 and TRBJ1-4, reads EAQVTQNPRYLITVTGKKLTVTCSQNMNHEYMSWYRQDPGLGLRQIYYSMNVEVTDKGDVPEGYKVSRKEKRNFPLILESPSPNQTSLYFCASSGFSRNNEKLFFGSGTQLSVL.

This clone has only a few counts. V usage is TRBV5-8 and J usage is TRBJ2-7, with D perhaps given as TRBD1 or TRBD2 (5 bases each). The CDR3 sequence is 14 residues long. Germline V gives CDR1 SGHTS, CDR2 YDEGEE. The V and J ends lost 1 base and 6 bases respectively, with 14 bases between them. CDR3 protein: CASSLFGAGIEQYF. CDR3 nucleotides: TGTGCCAGCAGCTTGTTCGGGGCCGGAATCGAGCAGTACTTC.

J is TRBJ1-5 and V is TRBV6-1; no firm D call. The V gene lost 4 bases and the J gene lost 5 bases, with 9 bases spanning the gap. Looked up from germline, CDR1 is MNHNS and CDR2 is SASEGT. CDR3 length: 13 amino acids. The CDR3 DNA reads TGTGCCAGCAGTGTAACCGTAGATCAGCCCCAGCATTTT. Protein sequence: CASSVTVDQPQHF.

The chain recombines TRBV10-1 with TRBJ1-1; a weak D match, TRBD1 (5 bases). The CDR3 consists of 15 residues. In germline, CDR1 is WNHNN, CDR2 SYGVQD (reference sequence). The V end was cut by 3 bases, the J end by 4 bases, with 15 bases between. CDR3 sequence (DNA): TGCGCCAGCAGTGAAGGGGTTCAAGCAAGCACTGAAGCTTTCTTT. Amino acid sequence: CASSEGVQASTEAFF.

This clone was picked up one time. The chain recombines TRBV11-2 with TRBJ2-7; possible D gene TRBD1, 6 bases. From germline, CDR1 is SGHAT and CDR2 FQNNGV. The CDR3 extends over 15 amino acids. Trimming shortened V by 3 bases and J by 3 bases, and 15 bases separated the two germline ends. CDR3 region: CASSFLQGPSYEQYF. CDR3 coding DNA: TGTGCCAGCAGCTTTCTTCAGGGGCCGAGCTACGAGCAGTACTTC.

The count of this clone is one. CDR3: CASSPGNSGNTIYF. As DNA, the CDR3 is TGTGCCAGCAGCCCCGGGAACTCTGGAAACACCATATATTTT. The chain has TRBV7-9 and TRBJ1-3, with unresolved D. Between the trimmed V and J ends, which lost 5 bases and 0 bases, there was a span of 8 bases. The CDR3 spans 14 residues. Germline V lookup: CDR1 SEHNR, CDR2 FQNEAQ (reference sequence).

This clone was seen just once. The rearrangement links TRBV19 to TRBJ2-3, with D hard to call. Germline-derived CDR1 and CDR2 are LNHDA and SQIVND (reference sequence). Trimming left V 5 bases short and J 2 bases short, with 8 bases between. The CDR3 contains 13 residues. The CDR3 loop reads CASSASSTDTQYF. CDR3 DNA sequence: TGTGCCAGTAGTGCCTCTTCCACAGATACGCAGTATTTT.

The chain recombines TRBV7-2 with TRBJ2-4; D is perhaps TRBD2 (5 bases). V was cut by 6 bases and J by 11 bases, with 17 bases left in between. The CDR3 is 13 residues long. Germline V gene lookup returns CDR1 SGHTA and CDR2 FQGNSA. Here the CDR3 reads CASSPSGDSVQYF. The CDR3 nucleotides are TGTGCCAGCAGTCCATCGGGCGATAGCGTTCAGTACTTC. Full variable domain (rest looked up from reference TRBV7-2 and TRBJ2-4): GAGVSQSPSNKVTEKGKDVELRCDPISGHTALYWYRQSLGQGLEFLIYFQGNSAPDKSGLPSDRFSAERTGGSVSTLTIQRTQQEDSAVYLCASSPSGDSVQYFGAGTRLSVL.

This chain joins TRBV28 and TRBJ2-1; 8 bases agree with TRBD1. CDR3 length: 14 residues. With V trimmed by 6 bases and J by 7 bases, 8 bases remained unmatched. The germline gives CDR1 MDHEN, CDR2 SYDVKM. The CDR3 DNA reads TGTGCCAGCAGGCCTCGACAGGGGTTGAATGAGCAGTTCTTC. Translated, it gives CASRPRQGLNEQFF. Using reference TRBV28 and TRBJ2-1 for the parts outside the CDR3, the full variable domain is DVKVTQSSRYLVKRTGEKVFLECVQDMDHENMFWYRQDPGLGLRLIYFSYDVKMKEKGDIPEGYSVSREKKERFSLILESASTNQTSMYLCASRPRQGLNEQFFGPGTRLTVL.